This is a list of T cell receptor beta chains from one sample in a study of OX40 agonist ivuxolimab in advanced cancers. TCRdb keeps only in-frame clones here, not all; method: immunoSEQ multiplex PCR. Among around 90,000 clones listed, approximately 90% were seen once. Sequencing was performed on CD4+ or CD8+ T cells sorted from blood, taken in a trial of the OX40 agonist ivuxolimab. The source of these receptors is an adult with an advanced solid tumor such as melanoma, head and neck, liver or kidney cancer. CDR3s include the opening cysteine and the closing phenylalanine or tryptophan. The order of the fields is CDR3 length, clone size, V gene, J gene, D gene, CDR3 DNA, CDR3 protein. D genes are given only for firm matches. The size of a clone is reported for some rows only, either as once, few or many, or as a class for expanded clones.

CDR3 length: 15
clone size: NA
V gene: TRBV7-9
J gene: TRBJ2-1
D gene: NA
CDR3 DNA: TGTGCCAGCAGCTTACCCGCAGGGGCCTCGAGGGAGCAGTTCTTC
CDR3 protein: CASSLPAGASREQFF

CDR3 length: 15
clone size: NA
V gene: TRBV19
J gene: TRBJ1-5
D gene: TRBD1
CDR3 DNA: TGTGCCAGTAATTTTCCGGGACAGGGGAATCAGCCCCAGCATTTT
CDR3 protein: CASNFPGQGNQPQHF

CDR3 length: 14
clone size: NA
V gene: TRBV30
J gene: TRBJ2-7
D gene: NA
CDR3 DNA: TGTGCCTGGAGTGTACGGAGGAGGGCCAGCGAGCAGTACTTC
CDR3 protein: CAWSVRRRASEQYF

CDR3 length: 18
clone size: once
V gene: TRBV9
J gene: TRBJ2-6
D gene: TRBD1
CDR3 DNA: TGTGCCAGCAGCGTAGCTCGGACAGGGGCATCTGGGGCCAACGTCCTGACTTTC
CDR3 protein: CASSVARTGASGANVLTF

CDR3 length: 13
clone size: NA
V gene: TRBV6-4
J gene: TRBJ2-5
D gene: NA
CDR3 DNA: TGTGCCAGCAGTGACTTCGAAGGGGGGACCCAGTACTTC
CDR3 protein: CASSDFEGGTQYF

CDR3 length: 14
clone size: NA
V gene: TRBV7-3
J gene: TRBJ2-7
D gene: NA
CDR3 DNA: TGTGCCAGCAGCCCCAAAGCGGGCAGTAACGAGCAGTACTTC
CDR3 protein: CASSPKAGSNEQYF

CDR3 length: 16
clone size: once
V gene: TRBV4-2
J gene: TRBJ2-2
D gene: NA
CDR3 DNA: TGTGCCAGCAGCCAAGTCTTCCAGATCAACACCGGGGAGCTGTTTTTT
CDR3 protein: CASSQVFQINTGELFF

CDR3 length: 16
clone size: NA
V gene: TRBV5-4
J gene: TRBJ2-5
D gene: NA
CDR3 DNA: TGTGCCAGCAGCCCCGGTCCGGAGACAGGACAAGAGACCCAGTACTTC
CDR3 protein: CASSPGPETGQETQYF

CDR3 length: 14
clone size: NA
V gene: TRBV5-8
J gene: TRBJ1-5
D gene: TRBD1
CDR3 DNA: TGTGCCAGCCGCCGGGACAGGGGGCGAGGGCCCCAGCATTTT
CDR3 protein: CASRRDRGRGPQHF

CDR3 length: 14
clone size: few
V gene: TRBV10-2
J gene: TRBJ2-2
D gene: TRBD2
CDR3 DNA: TGCGCCAGCAGGCTAGCGGGAGGAACCGGGGAGCTGTTTTTT
CDR3 protein: CASRLAGGTGELFF

CDR3 length: 11
clone size: once
V gene: TRBV28
J gene: TRBJ1-4
D gene: NA
CDR3 DNA: TGTGCCAGCAGTTCACCCGGGAAACTGTTTTTT
CDR3 protein: CASSSPGKLFF

CDR3 length: 15
clone size: NA
V gene: TRBV27
J gene: TRBJ2-1
D gene: TRBD2
CDR3 DNA: TGTGCCAGCAGCGATATAACTAGCGGGAGGGTTGAGCAGTTCTTC
CDR3 protein: CASSDITSGRVEQFF

CDR3 length: 11
clone size: NA
V gene: TRBV5-4
J gene: TRBJ1-6
D gene: NA
CDR3 DNA: TGTGCCAGCAGGTCGACAGGACCCCTCCACTTT
CDR3 protein: CASRSTGPLHF

CDR3 length: 15
clone size: NA
V gene: TRBV7-2
J gene: TRBJ2-2
D gene: TRBD2
CDR3 DNA: TGTGCCAGCAGACCTAGCGGGAGTCGCACCGGGGAGCTGTTTTTT
CDR3 protein: CASRPSGSRTGELFF

CDR3 length: 12
clone size: NA
V gene: TRBV28
J gene: TRBJ1-1
D gene: NA
CDR3 DNA: TGTGCCAGTCGGACGTCGAACACTGAAGCTTTCTTT
CDR3 protein: CASRTSNTEAFF

CDR3 length: 14
clone size: NA
V gene: TRBV2
J gene: TRBJ2-5
D gene: NA
CDR3 DNA: TGTGCCAGCAATTGGGGGGGCGCGGGAGAGACCCAGTACTTC
CDR3 protein: CASNWGGAGETQYF

CDR3 length: 13
clone size: NA
V gene: TRBV2
J gene: TRBJ1-1
D gene: NA
CDR3 DNA: TGTGCCAGCAGTGAGGCGGGGCTCACTGAAGCTTTCTTT
CDR3 protein: CASSEAGLTEAFF

CDR3 length: 16
clone size: NA
V gene: TRBV5-6
J gene: TRBJ2-3
D gene: TRBD1
CDR3 DNA: TGTGCCAGCAGCAAATACAGGGGGCATTTCTCAGATACGCAGTATTTT
CDR3 protein: CASSKYRGHFSDTQYF

CDR3 length: 12
clone size: NA
V gene: TRBV2
J gene: TRBJ1-2
D gene: NA
CDR3 DNA: TGTGCCAGCGGCCTGATTAACTATGGCTACACCTTC
CDR3 protein: CASGLINYGYTF

CDR3 length: 16
clone size: NA
V gene: TRBV19
J gene: TRBJ2-3
D gene: NA
CDR3 DNA: TGTGCCAGTAGTATGGGACGGACGGGAGCCTTAGATACGCAGTATTTT
CDR3 protein: CASSMGRTGALDTQYF

CDR3 length: 13
clone size: NA
V gene: TRBV5-1
J gene: TRBJ2-1
D gene: NA
CDR3 DNA: TGCGCCAGCAGCTCGTCGACTGCGAATGAGCAGTTCTTC
CDR3 protein: CASSSSTANEQFF

CDR3 length: 14
clone size: NA
V gene: TRBV19
J gene: TRBJ2-1
D gene: TRBD1
CDR3 DNA: TGTGCCAGTAGTGGTCAGGGACAGGGCGGTGAGCAGTTCTTC
CDR3 protein: CASSGQGQGGEQFF

CDR3 length: 13
clone size: NA
V gene: TRBV18
J gene: TRBJ1-1
D gene: NA
CDR3 DNA: TGTGCCAGCTCACCCAGGGATGGCCCTGAAGCTTTCTTT
CDR3 protein: CASSPRDGPEAFF

CDR3 length: 14
clone size: NA
V gene: TRBV11-2
J gene: TRBJ2-1
D gene: NA
CDR3 DNA: TGTGCCACCGTGGGGGTGAGCTCCTACAATGAGCAGTTCTTC
CDR3 protein: CATVGVSSYNEQFF

CDR3 length: 14
clone size: once
V gene: TRBV6-5
J gene: TRBJ2-5
D gene: NA
CDR3 DNA: TGTGCCAGCAGTTGGGGGGCAGGGGCCGAGACCCAGTACTTC
CDR3 protein: CASSWGAGAETQYF

CDR3 length: 17
clone size: NA
V gene: TRBV4-1
J gene: TRBJ1-1
D gene: NA
CDR3 DNA: TGCGCCAGCAGCCCTTCGGGGGGTCTTATCAGGGGCGCTGAAGCTTTCTTT
CDR3 protein: CASSPSGGLIRGAEAFF

CDR3 length: 14
clone size: NA
V gene: TRBV19
J gene: TRBJ2-1
D gene: NA
CDR3 DNA: TGTGCCAGTAAACCGGGCCCTTCCTACAATGAGCAGTTCTTC
CDR3 protein: CASKPGPSYNEQFF

CDR3 length: 13
clone size: NA
V gene: TRBV11-3
J gene: TRBJ2-5
D gene: NA
CDR3 DNA: TGTGCCAGCAGCTTAGATCCCAAAGAGACCCAGTACTTC
CDR3 protein: CASSLDPKETQYF

CDR3 length: 14
clone size: NA
V gene: TRBV21-1
J gene: TRBJ2-7
D gene: NA
CDR3 DNA: TGTGCCAGCAGCTCTACAGCGAACTCCTACGAGCAGTACTTC
CDR3 protein: CASSSTANSYEQYF

CDR3 length: 13
clone size: NA
V gene: TRBV4-1
J gene: TRBJ1-2
D gene: NA
CDR3 DNA: TGCGCCAGCAGCCAAGTAGGGTGGGGCGGCTACACCTTC
CDR3 protein: CASSQVGWGGYTF

CDR3 length: 15
clone size: NA
V gene: TRBV28
J gene: TRBJ1-1
D gene: NA
CDR3 DNA: TGTGCCAGCAGTCCAAGACAGAGAATGAACACTGAAGCTTTCTTT
CDR3 protein: CASSPRQRMNTEAFF

CDR3 length: 14
clone size: NA
V gene: TRBV19
J gene: TRBJ1-1
D gene: NA
CDR3 DNA: TGTGCCAGTACCTCATTAGCTATGAACACTGAAGCTTTCTTT
CDR3 protein: CASTSLAMNTEAFF

CDR3 length: 14
clone size: once
V gene: TRBV7-9
J gene: TRBJ2-7
D gene: TRBD2
CDR3 DNA: TGTGCCAGCAGCTTAAGCGGGAGGACGTACGAGCAGTACTTC
CDR3 protein: CASSLSGRTYEQYF

CDR3 length: 14
clone size: NA
V gene: TRBV27
J gene: TRBJ1-3
D gene: TRBD1
CDR3 DNA: TGTGCCAGCAGGGGAACAGGGGCTGGAAACACCATATATTTT
CDR3 protein: CASRGTGAGNTIYF

CDR3 length: 15
clone size: NA
V gene: TRBV28
J gene: TRBJ1-1
D gene: TRBD1
CDR3 DNA: TGTGCCAGCAGTTTATCCTACAGGGGGAACACTGAAGCTTTCTTT
CDR3 protein: CASSLSYRGNTEAFF

CDR3 length: 13
clone size: NA
V gene: TRBV6-1
J gene: TRBJ2-5
D gene: NA
CDR3 DNA: TGTGCCAGCAGTGAATTAGGAAGGGAGACCCAGTACTTC
CDR3 protein: CASSELGRETQYF

CDR3 length: 13
clone size: NA
V gene: TRBV10-3
J gene: TRBJ1-2
D gene: TRBD1
CDR3 DNA: TGTGCCATCAGTGAGTCGACAGGGGATGGCTACACCTTC
CDR3 protein: CAISESTGDGYTF

CDR3 length: 15
clone size: NA
V gene: TRBV7-2
J gene: TRBJ2-1
D gene: TRBD1
CDR3 DNA: TGTGCCAGCAGCAAAATGGGACAGGGCTACAATGAGCAGTTCTTC
CDR3 protein: CASSKMGQGYNEQFF

CDR3 length: 14
clone size: NA
V gene: TRBV7-2
J gene: TRBJ2-6
D gene: NA
CDR3 DNA: TGTGCCAGCAGTCCTAACTCTGGGGCCAACGTCCTGACTTTC
CDR3 protein: CASSPNSGANVLTF

CDR3 length: 13
clone size: NA
V gene: TRBV30
J gene: TRBJ1-1
D gene: NA
CDR3 DNA: TGTGCCTGGATGGGAGGGGGGTACTCTGAAGCTTTCTTT
CDR3 protein: CAWMGGGYSEAFF

CDR3 length: 15
clone size: NA
V gene: TRBV19
J gene: TRBJ2-2
D gene: NA
CDR3 DNA: TGTGCCAGTAAGGCGGGACTCGCGAACACCGGGGAGCTGTTTTTT
CDR3 protein: CASKAGLANTGELFF

CDR3 length: 15
clone size: NA
V gene: TRBV19
J gene: TRBJ2-1
D gene: TRBD1
CDR3 DNA: TGTGCCAGTAGACCGCGACAGGGGTCCTACAATGAGCAGTTCTTC
CDR3 protein: CASRPRQGSYNEQFF

CDR3 length: 19
clone size: NA
V gene: TRBV21-1
J gene: TRBJ2-7
D gene: NA
CDR3 DNA: TGTGCCAGCAGCAAAGCCCGACAGGGATCTCGGGAGGGCCTGTACGAGCAGTACTTC
CDR3 protein: CASSKARQGSREGLYEQYF

CDR3 length: 14
clone size: once
V gene: TRBV5-6
J gene: TRBJ1-1
D gene: NA
CDR3 DNA: TGTGCCAGCAGCTTGGCCTTGTGGAACACTGAAGCTTTCTTT
CDR3 protein: CASSLALWNTEAFF

CDR3 length: 14
clone size: NA
V gene: TRBV6-6
J gene: TRBJ2-7
D gene: NA
CDR3 DNA: TGTGCCAGCACCCCCCTCCTAGGGGGACACGAGCAGTACTTC
CDR3 protein: CASTPLLGGHEQYF

CDR3 length: 17
clone size: NA
V gene: TRBV14
J gene: TRBJ2-7
D gene: TRBD2
CDR3 DNA: TGTGCCAGCAGCCAAGATAGCGGGTTTGGGGCCTCCTACGAGCAGTACTTC
CDR3 protein: CASSQDSGFGASYEQYF